The 16 T cell receptor beta chains below come from one sample, sequenced in a study of blood T cell repertoires in COVID-19. Generated by immunoSEQ multiplex PCR, the TCRdb table keeps only in-frame clones and is missing some. This sample has about 120,000 clones, with roughly nine tenths found just once. Material for sequencing was peripheral blood. The receptors were sampled from a man between 65 and 79 years old with active or convalescent COVID-19.

This rearrangement joins TRBV7-8 to TRBJ1-1; 9 positions agree with TRBD1. Germline V gene data show CDR1 as SGHVS and CDR2 as FQNEAQ. The junction had 13 bases not matched to a gene; V was cut back by 3 bases and J by 5 bases. The CDR3 extends over 17 amino acids. CDR3 in amino acids: CASSFPGTGRAGTEAFF. The CDR3 bases are TGTGCCAGCAGCTTCCCCGGGACAGGGAGGGCGGGGACTGAAGCTTTCTTT.

This sequence joins TRBV6-4 and TRBJ1-6; D may be TRBD1 (5 bases). Germline V gene data show CDR1 as MRHNA and CDR2 as SNTAGT. The CDR3 is 13 amino acids. The V end was cut by 6 bases, the J end by 9 bases, with 12 bases between. In nucleotides, the CDR3 is TGTGCCAGCAGCGATACAGGTTCTTCACCCCTCCACTTT. It specifies CASSDTGSSPLHF.

On this clone: This specimen includes other DNA sequences encoding the same CDR3. The chain employs TRBV28 and TRBJ1-2; D is undetermined. The length of the CDR3 is 11 residues. V shed 6 bases and J shed 2 bases, with 4 bases lying between them. Germline CDR1 reads MDHEN; CDR2 reads SYDVKM. The CDR3 DNA sequence: TGTGCCAGCAGCTCGAACTATGGCTACACCTTC. This translates into CASSSNYGYTF.

V and J are TRBV13 and TRBJ1-3, with D perhaps TRBD1 (5 bases). V was cut by 5 bases and J by 1 base, with 15 bases left in between. The CDR3 is made up of 16 amino acids. Germline lookup yields CDR1 PRHDT and CDR2 FYEKMQ (reference sequence). CDR3 bases: TGTGCCAGCAGCAGGCCTGGGGGGGGATCTGGAAACACCATATATTTT. Amino acid sequence: CASSRPGGGSGNTIYF.

The V call is TRBV6-6, the J call TRBJ2-1; possible D gene TRBD1, 6 bases. V lost 3 bases and J lost 4, with 7 bases in between. The V gene's germline CDR1 is MNHNY and CDR2 SVGAGI (reference sequence). This CDR3 has 13 amino acids. In DNA form, the CDR3 reads TGTGCCAGCAGTTATCAGGGGTACAATGAGCAGTTCTTC. Amino acids: CASSYQGYNEQFF.

V is TRBV7-8 and J is TRBJ2-1; weak D call: TRBD1 (6 bases). The germline gives CDR1 SGHVS, CDR2 FQNEAQ. This CDR3 is built from 15 residues. V shed 4 bases and J shed 2 bases, with 12 bases lying between them. The CDR3 region is CASSSSGHPYNEQFF. CDR3 coding DNA: TGTGCCAGCAGCTCATCGGGACACCCCTACAATGAGCAGTTCTTC.

The V call is TRBV6-5, the J call TRBJ1-1; 7 bases line up with TRBD1. Trimming cost V 6 bases and J 3 bases; bases outside gene matches: 7. Germline loops: CDR1 MNHEY, CDR2 SVGAGI. This CDR3 is 14 amino acids long. The chain's CDR3 is CASRHDREYTEAFF. In DNA form, the CDR3 reads TGTGCCAGCAGACACGACAGGGAGTACACTGAAGCTTTCTTT.

This clone showed up just once. This sequence joins TRBV19 and TRBJ2-3, with 7 bases that match TRBD1. Germline CDR1 and CDR2: LNHDA and SQIVND (reference sequence). Trimming removed 5 bases from V and 1 base from J; junction bases left unmatched: 6. The CDR3 runs to 15 residues. The CDR3 coding sequence is TGTGCCAGTAGTTTCCCCGGACAGGGCACAGATACGCAGTATTTT. Protein sequence: CASSFPGQGTDTQYF.

CDR3 amino acids: CASSVLGDSSYEQYF. As DNA, the CDR3 is TGTGCCAGCAGCGTGTTGGGGGACAGCTCCTACGAGCAGTACTTC. The rearrangement uses TRBV13 and TRBJ2-7, with 7 bases identical to TRBD1. The CDR3 length is 15 residues. J lost 0 bases, V lost 5 bases, and 7 bases had no gene match. Germline V gene lookup returns CDR1 PRHDT and CDR2 FYEKMQ (reference sequence).

The V and J genes are TRBV28 and TRBJ2-7, with 9 bases lining up with TRBD2. The V gene's germline CDR1 is MDHEN and CDR2 SYDVKM. The CDR3 totals 12 residues. V gave up 3 bases and J gave up 6 bases; unmatched junction bases: 0. The CDR3 reads CASSFSGSEQYF. DNA of the CDR3: TGTGCCAGCAGTTTTAGCGGGAGCGAGCAGTACTTC. Complete variable domain (other parts from reference TRBV28 and TRBJ2-7): DVKVTQSSRYLVKRTGEKVFLECVQDMDHENMFWYRQDPGLGLRLIYFSYDVKMKEKGDIPEGYSVSREKKERFSLILESASTNQTSMYLCASSFSGSEQYFGPGTRLTVT.

The gene calls are TRBV10-3 and TRBJ2-7; maybe TRBD2 (6 bases). Germline V lookup: CDR1 ENHRY, CDR2 SYGVKD. Trimming pared 7 bases from V and 3 bases from J, leaving 16 bases between. The CDR3 totals 14 residues. The CDR3 sequence is CAITGGGSGYEQYF. For the CDR3, the DNA is TGTGCCATCACGGGTGGTGGTAGCGGCTACGAGCAGTACTTC.

The chain joins TRBV29-1 to TRBJ2-3, with TRBD2 matching 11 bases. V shed 4 bases, J shed 4 bases, and the junction held 4 bases outside the gene matches. In germline, CDR1 is SQVTM, CDR2 ANQGSEA. The CDR3 is 14 residues long. The DNA of the CDR3 is TGCAGCGTTGGTACTAGCGGGAGTTCAGATACGCAGTATTTT. Protein: CSVGTSGSSDTQYF.

V gene TRBV28 combines with J gene TRBJ1-1, with D perhaps matching TRBD1 (5 bases). CDR3 length: 15 amino acids. Per germline, CDR1 MDHEN and CDR2 SYDVKM. Deletions cut 5 bases from V and 0 bases from J, with 13 bases between. Here the CDR3 reads CASSGPQTVNTEAFF. The CDR3 bases are TGTGCCAGCAGTGGGCCTCAGACAGTGAACACTGAAGCTTTCTTT.

The gene calls are TRBV4-2 and TRBJ2-6; 9 bases align to TRBD1. Germline V CDR1 and CDR2: LGHNA, YNFKEQ. The CDR3 is 17 residues long. The V gene end was trimmed by 1 base and the J gene end by 2 bases; junction bases not matched to a gene: 3. The CDR3 bases are TGTGCCAGCAGCCAAGTTTACAGGGGGCCTGGGGCCAACGTCCTGACTTTC. It specifies CASSQVYRGPGANVLTF.

This chain links TRBV18 with TRBJ2-6; tentative D call: TRBD2 (5 bases). Trimming cost V 0 bases and J 0 bases, with 9 bases left between them. Germline values: CDR1 KGHSH, CDR2 LQKENI. The CDR3 loop spans 17 amino acids. CDR3 nucleotide sequence: TGTGCCAGCTCACCACCGACCGGGAACTCTGGGGCCAACGTCCTGACTTTC. Residues: CASSPPTGNSGANVLTF.

Concerning this clone: Other nucleotide sequences in the sample specify the same CDR3. The chain combines TRBV6-5 with TRBJ2-7; TRBD2 matches at 10 bases. The V gene's germline CDR1 is MNHEY and CDR2 SVGAGI. Trimming cost V 2 bases and J 0 bases; bases outside gene matches: 4. The CDR3 loop spans 16 amino acids. The CDR3 DNA reads as TGTGCCAGCAGTTACCTTAGCGGGAGGAGCTCCTACGAGCAGTACTTC. Amino acid sequence: CASSYLSGRSSYEQYF.